This TCR beta chain is from a study of blood T cell repertoires in COVID-19. About the study: Some COVID-19 samples were acute and others convalescent; all came from the United States, Italy and Spain.

Original handling: Reference gene primers were amplified, and this amplification served to estimate nucleated cell counts. Measured with immunoSEQ multiplex PCR; TCRdb has only the in-frame clones, and not every one. V, J and clone size are taken as reported in that table, and D and trimming were inferred from the DNA itself. The sample holds tens of thousands of clones; 80% to 90% are singletons and the top ten take approximately 45%. The CDR3 consists of 15 residues. CDR1 and CDR2 (germline): LGHNA, YSLEER. The ends lost 3 bases at V and 4 bases at J; junction bases unmatched: 7. Recruited during active infection, patients (from Seattle) were subsequently followed longitudinally.

What was sequenced was peripheral blood. This sequence joins TRBV4-3 and TRBJ1-2, with 8 bases identical to TRBD1. The TCR comes from a woman aged 55-70 years with COVID-19, enrolled during active disease. The CDR3 sequence is CASSHGPGGGYGYTF. As DNA, the CDR3 is TGCGCCAGCAGCCACGGTCCAGGGGGCGGCTATGGCTACACCTTC.